This T cell receptor beta chain appears in the sequencing data of a study of T cell repertoires in cytomegalovirus infection. This clonotype was found a few times. TCRdb re-analysed the reads in MiXCR, keeping a single row per CDR3 protein. The sample comprises roughly 720,000 distinct CDR3 sequences, 35% to 40% of which are singletons, and about 2.8% rests with the top ten. Trimming pared 5 bases from V and 5 bases from J, leaving 9 bases between. The CDR3 has 12 amino acids. CDR1 is SGHVS, CDR2 FQNEAQ, per germline. Sequenced sample: PBMCs. This clonotype was sampled from a human donor in good health (CMV status not recorded). Some clones in this sample may be carry-over from other donors' samples. V gene TRBV7-8 combines with J gene TRBJ2-5; D is ambiguous. CDR3 in DNA: TGTGCCAGCAGCGATCTCAGGGAGACCCAGTACTTC. Encoded protein: CASSDLRETQYF.